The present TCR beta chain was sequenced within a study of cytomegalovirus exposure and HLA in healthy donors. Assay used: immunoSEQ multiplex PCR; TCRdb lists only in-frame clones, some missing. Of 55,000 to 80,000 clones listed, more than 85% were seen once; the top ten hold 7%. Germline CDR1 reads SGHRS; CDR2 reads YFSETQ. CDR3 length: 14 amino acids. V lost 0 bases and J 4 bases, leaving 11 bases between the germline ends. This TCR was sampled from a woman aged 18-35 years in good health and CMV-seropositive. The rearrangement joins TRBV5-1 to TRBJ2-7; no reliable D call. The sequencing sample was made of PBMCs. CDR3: CASSLGAGKYEQYF. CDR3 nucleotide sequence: TGCGCCAGCAGCTTGGGGGCAGGAAAGTACGAGCAGTACTTC. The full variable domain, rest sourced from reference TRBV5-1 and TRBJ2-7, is KAGVTQTPRYLIKTRGQQVTLSCSPISGHRSVSWYQQTPGQGLQFLFEYFSETQRNKGNFPGRFSGRQFSNSRSEMNVSTLELGDSALYLCASSLGAGKYEQYFGPGTRLTVT.